A single TCR beta chain is shown here with its context. This record comes from a study of blood T cell repertoires in COVID-19. Study overall: The cDNA or gDNA used as material had been derived from T cells, B-cell-depleted T cells, or PBMCs.

Seattle patients were enrolled while actively infected and followed longitudinally. Study processing details: Amplified reference gene primers provided the basis for estimating nucleated cell counts. Repertoires were generated with immunoSEQ multiplex PCR, while TCRdb's copy carries only in-frame clones and drops some. Clone size and V and J calls were adopted from that table, with D and trimming inferred from the DNA. The sample holds 250,000 to 300,000 clones, roughly 92% seen once. The sequence came from a woman in her 30s with COVID-19, enrolled during active disease. The sequencing sample was made of peripheral blood.

The CDR3 DNA reads TGTGCCAGCAGTGACCGGCCGGGACAGGGGACCACCGGGGAGCTGTTTTTT. Its translation is CASSDRPGQGTTGELFF. The rearrangement links TRBV25-1 to TRBJ2-2, with TRBD1 identical over 10 bases. V dropped 3 bases and J dropped 4; count of bases not matched to a gene: 8. This CDR3 has 17 residues. Germline loops: CDR1 MGHDK, CDR2 SYGVNS.